These T cell receptor beta chains were read from a single sample in a study of T cell changes during pregnancy in multiple sclerosis. The repertoire was sequenced with immunoSEQ multiplex PCR; TCRdb's copy has only in-frame clones and lacks some. This table holds 40,000 to 45,000 clones, 85% to 95% found once. This sample comprised CD4+ T cells from peripheral blood mononuclear cells, obtained in the third trimester of pregnancy. The receptors shown here come from a female donor with multiple sclerosis, enrolled in a pregnancy study. Each CDR3 is given with its conserved first and last residue. A D gene is named only where the DNA matches it firmly. Clone size is shown for a subset of rows, as once, few, many or a class of expanded clone.

abundance | d_gene | j_gene | v_gene | CDR3nt | CDR3aa
. | TRBD1 | TRBJ2-7 | TRBV29-1 | TGCAGCGAGTCGTCAACCGGGACAGGGACGCACGAGCAGTACTTC | CSESSTGTGTHEQYF
. | . | TRBJ2-7 | TRBV4-3 | TGCGCCAGCAGCCAAGAGATTGCGCGGGGCGACTCCTACGAGCAGTACTTC | CASSQEIARGDSYEQYF
. | . | TRBJ2-1 | TRBV19 | TGTGCCAGTAGTACCCAGACTAGACACAATGAGCAGTTCTTC | CASSTQTRHNEQFF
. | TRBD2 | TRBJ2-1 | TRBV28 | TGTGCCAGCAGTTTACTGGCGGGAGGGGAAAATGAGCAGTTCTTC | CASSLLAGGENEQFF
. | TRBD1 | TRBJ1-1 | TRBV4-1 | TGCGCCAGCAGCTCTACCGGGACAGGGTGGACTGAAGCTTTCTTT | CASSSTGTGWTEAFF
. | . | TRBJ1-1 | TRBV6-1 | TGTGCCAGCAGTGATGCTGGGGCGTACACTGAAGCTTTCTTT | CASSDAGAYTEAFF
. | TRBD2 | TRBJ2-2 | TRBV4-2 | TGTGCCAGCAGCCAAGATACGGGAGGGCCCAACACCGGGGAGCTGTTTTTT | CASSQDTGGPNTGELFF
. | . | TRBJ2-3 | TRBV27 | TGTGCCAGCATAGTAAACAGGGTTTGCACAGATACGCAGTATTTT | CASIVNRVCTDTQYF
. | . | TRBJ1-2 | TRBV29-1 | TGCAGCGTTGGGTTAAGGCCCAGGGGCTACACCTTC | CSVGLRPRGYTF
. | . | TRBJ2-5 | TRBV6-5 | TGTGCCAGCAGGAGGAGCCTGGTCCAAGAGACCCAGTACTTC | CASRRSLVQETQYF
few | . | TRBJ2-7 | TRBV7-9 | TGTGCCATGGGCACGGCGTCCTACGAGCAGTACTTC | CAMGTASYEQYF
. | . | TRBJ2-1 | TRBV10-3 | TGTGCCACCGATAATAGGGGGGAGCAGTTCTTC | CATDNRGEQFF
. | TRBD2 | TRBJ2-1 | TRBV19 | TGTGCCAGTAAGCGACTAGCGGGAGCTGGCTCCTACAATGAGCAGTTCTTC | CASKRLAGAGSYNEQFF
. | . | TRBJ1-3 | TRBV6-5 | TGTGCCAGCAGTTACCTTAGGGGGGGCGCTGGAAACACCATATATTTT | CASSYLRGGAGNTIYF
. | TRBD1 | TRBJ1-1 | TRBV5-1 | TGCGCCAGCAGCACGGAGACAGGGGGCCGTACTGAAGCTTTCTTT | CASSTETGGRTEAFF
. | . | TRBJ2-7 | TRBV27 | TGTGCCAGCAGCCTTAGGACTTCCCCGGGCTACGAGCAGTACTTC | CASSLRTSPGYEQYF
. | TRBD2 | TRBJ2-2 | TRBV9 | TGTGCCAGCAGCCCCGCGCTAGCGGGAGCGAGGACCGGGGAGCTGTTTTTT | CASSPALAGARTGELFF
. | . | TRBJ1-1 | TRBV30 | TGTGCCTGGAGTGTAGTTACGGGGACTGAAGCTTTCTTT | CAWSVVTGTEAFF
. | TRBD2 | TRBJ2-7 | TRBV19 | TGTGCCAGTAGTATCATCTGGACTAGCTCCTACGAGCAGTACTTC | CASSIIWTSSYEQYF
. | . | TRBJ1-5 | TRBV29-1 | TGCAGCGTTGGAGGGCAGAATCAGCCCCAGCATTTT | CSVGGQNQPQHF
. | TRBD2 | TRBJ2-1 | TRBV6-5 | TGTGCCAGCAGTTACCGGGCGGGGGGGTACAATGAGCAGTTCTTC | CASSYRAGGYNEQFF
. | TRBD2 | TRBJ2-3 | TRBV11-3 | TGTGCCAGCAGCTTAGGACGACTAGCCGATACGCAGTATTTT | CASSLGRLADTQYF
. | . | TRBJ1-5 | TRBV15 | TGTGCCACCAGCAGAGATAAAACAGGGCATCAGCCCCAGCATTTT | CATSRDKTGHQPQHF
once | . | TRBJ2-3 | TRBV27 | TGTGCCAGCAGTACCTCTAGCACGCAGTATTTT | CASSTSSTQYF